Listed here is a single T cell receptor (beta chain). CDR1 SGHVS and CDR2 FQNEAQ come from the germline V gene. The CDR3 is made up of 15 amino acids. The V gene lost 5 bases and the J gene lost 0 bases, with 14 bases spanning the gap. The entry originates in a study of blood T cell repertoires in COVID-19. As handled by the study authors: The assay estimated nucleated cells by amplifying reference gene primers. Measured with immunoSEQ multiplex PCR; TCRdb has only the in-frame clones, and not every one. The V and J calls and clone size are taken from that table; D and trimming were inferred from the DNA. Of some 150,000 clones listed, around 84% are singletons.

The specimen was peripheral blood. The sequence derives from a woman aged 55-69 years with acute or convalescent COVID-19. The chain carries TRBV7-8 and TRBJ2-7; possible D gene TRBD2, 6 bases. The CDR3 sequence: CASSVRDSGSYEQYF. DNA for the CDR3: TGTGCCAGCAGCGTCCGGGACTCGGGCTCCTACGAGCAGTACTTC.